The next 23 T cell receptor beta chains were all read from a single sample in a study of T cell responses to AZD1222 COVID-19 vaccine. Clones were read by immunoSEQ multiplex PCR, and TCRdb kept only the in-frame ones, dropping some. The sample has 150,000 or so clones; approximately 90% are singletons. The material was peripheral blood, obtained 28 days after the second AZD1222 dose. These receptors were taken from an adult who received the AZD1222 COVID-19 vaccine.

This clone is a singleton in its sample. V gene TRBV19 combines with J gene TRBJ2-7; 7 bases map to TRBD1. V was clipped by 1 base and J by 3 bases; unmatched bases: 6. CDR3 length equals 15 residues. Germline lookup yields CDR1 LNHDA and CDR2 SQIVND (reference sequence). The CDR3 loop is CASSIGGQSVYEQYF. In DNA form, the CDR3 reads TGTGCCAGTAGTATAGGGGGACAGAGTGTCTACGAGCAGTACTTC.

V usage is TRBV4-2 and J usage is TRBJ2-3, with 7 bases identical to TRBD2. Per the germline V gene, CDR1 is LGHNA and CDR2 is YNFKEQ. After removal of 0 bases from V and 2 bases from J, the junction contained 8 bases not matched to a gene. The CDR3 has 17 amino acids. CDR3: CASSQEVSLAVTDTQYF. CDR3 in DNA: TGTGCCAGCAGCCAAGAAGTGTCCCTAGCGGTCACAGATACGCAGTATTTT.

In DNA, the CDR3 is TGTGCCTCTGGTGGCGGTCCCGCCAATCAGCCCCAGCATTTT. The encoded protein is CASGGGPANQPQHF. This sequence joins TRBV6-5 and TRBJ1-5; D unresolved. The length of the CDR3 is 14 residues. Germline V CDR1 and CDR2: MNHEY, SVGAGI. Deletions cut 11 bases from V and 3 bases from J, with 17 bases between.

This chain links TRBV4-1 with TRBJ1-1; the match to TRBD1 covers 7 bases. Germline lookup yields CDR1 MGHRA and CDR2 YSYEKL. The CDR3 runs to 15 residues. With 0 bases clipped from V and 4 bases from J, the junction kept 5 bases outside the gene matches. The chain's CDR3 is CASSQDLRDSTEAFF. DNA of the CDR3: TGCGCCAGCAGCCAAGATTTAAGGGACAGCACTGAAGCTTTCTTT.

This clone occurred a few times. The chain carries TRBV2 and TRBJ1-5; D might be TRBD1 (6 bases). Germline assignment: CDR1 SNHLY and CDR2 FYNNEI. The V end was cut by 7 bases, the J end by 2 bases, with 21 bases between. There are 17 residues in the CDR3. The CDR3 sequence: CASTGHGSGSGNQPQHF. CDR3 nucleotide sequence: TGTGCCAGCACGGGACATGGGTCAGGGAGCGGCAATCAGCCCCAGCATTTT.

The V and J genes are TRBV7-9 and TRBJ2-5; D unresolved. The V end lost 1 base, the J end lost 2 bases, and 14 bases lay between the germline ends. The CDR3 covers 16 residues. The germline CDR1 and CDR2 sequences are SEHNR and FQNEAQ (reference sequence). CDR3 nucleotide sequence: TGTGCCAGCAGCTTAGATAGGGCTAGTGGGCAAGAGACCCAGTACTTC. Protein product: CASSLDRASGQETQYF.

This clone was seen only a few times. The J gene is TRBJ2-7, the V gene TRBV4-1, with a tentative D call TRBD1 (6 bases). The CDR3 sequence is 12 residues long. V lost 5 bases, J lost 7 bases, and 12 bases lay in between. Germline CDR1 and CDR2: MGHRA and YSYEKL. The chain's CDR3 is CASSYLGGEQYF. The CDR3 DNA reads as TGCGCCAGCAGCTATTTAGGGGGAGAGCAGTACTTC.

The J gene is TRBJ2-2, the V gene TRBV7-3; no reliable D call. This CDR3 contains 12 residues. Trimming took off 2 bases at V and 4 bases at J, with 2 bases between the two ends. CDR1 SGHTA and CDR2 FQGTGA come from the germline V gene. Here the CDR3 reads CASSLVTGELFF. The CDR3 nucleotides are TGTGCCAGCAGCTTAGTCACCGGGGAGCTGTTTTTT.

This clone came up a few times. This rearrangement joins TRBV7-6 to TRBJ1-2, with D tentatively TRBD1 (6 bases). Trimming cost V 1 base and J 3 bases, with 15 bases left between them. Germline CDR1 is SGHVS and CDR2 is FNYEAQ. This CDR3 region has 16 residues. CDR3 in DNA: TGTGCCAGCAGCTTAGGGGCAGGGGCGGACTACTATGGCTACACCTTC. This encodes CASSLGAGADYYGYTF.

The CDR3 sequence is CASSRLSDTQYF. The CDR3 coding sequence is TGTGCCAGCAGTCGACTGTCAGATACGCAGTATTTT. V usage is TRBV2 and J usage is TRBJ2-3, with D unclear. The CDR3 consists of 12 residues. Between the trimmed V and J ends, which lost 5 bases and 4 bases, there was a span of 7 bases. CDR1 and CDR2 from the germline V gene are SNHLY and FYNNEI.

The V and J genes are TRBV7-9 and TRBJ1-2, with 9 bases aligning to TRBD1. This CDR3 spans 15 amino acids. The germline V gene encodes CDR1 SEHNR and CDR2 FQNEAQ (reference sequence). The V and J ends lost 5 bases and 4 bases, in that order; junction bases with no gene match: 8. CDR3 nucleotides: TGTGCCAGCAGCGCAGGGGGACAGGGTCTCTATGGCTACACCTTC. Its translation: CASSAGGQGLYGYTF.

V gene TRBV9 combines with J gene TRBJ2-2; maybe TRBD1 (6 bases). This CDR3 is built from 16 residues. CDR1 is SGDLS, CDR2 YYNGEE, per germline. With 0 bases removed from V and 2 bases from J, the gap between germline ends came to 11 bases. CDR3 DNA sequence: TGTGCCAGCAGCGTAGAACAGGGTGGTAACACCGGGGAGCTGTTTTTT. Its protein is CASSVEQGGNTGELFF.

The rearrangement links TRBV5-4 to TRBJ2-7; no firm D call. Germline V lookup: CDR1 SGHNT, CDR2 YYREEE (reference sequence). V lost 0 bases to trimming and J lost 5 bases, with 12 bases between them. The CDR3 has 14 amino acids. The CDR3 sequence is CASSLVGISHEQYF. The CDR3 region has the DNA TGTGCCAGCAGCTTGGTGGGGATTAGTCACGAGCAGTACTTC.

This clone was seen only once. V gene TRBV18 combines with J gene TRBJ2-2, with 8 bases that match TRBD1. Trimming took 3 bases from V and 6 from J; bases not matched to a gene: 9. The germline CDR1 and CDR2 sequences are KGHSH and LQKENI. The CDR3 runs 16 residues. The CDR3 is CASSPGLPRGPGELFF. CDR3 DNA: TGTGCCAGCTCACCCGGACTTCCCAGGGGGCCCGGGGAGCTGTTTTTT. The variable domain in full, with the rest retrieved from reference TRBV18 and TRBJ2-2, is NAGVMQNPRHLVRRRGQEARLRCSPMKGHSHVYWYRQLPEEGLKFMVYLQKENIIDESGMPKERFSAEFPKEGPSILRIQQVVRGDSAAYFCASSPGLPRGPGELFFGEGSRLTVL.

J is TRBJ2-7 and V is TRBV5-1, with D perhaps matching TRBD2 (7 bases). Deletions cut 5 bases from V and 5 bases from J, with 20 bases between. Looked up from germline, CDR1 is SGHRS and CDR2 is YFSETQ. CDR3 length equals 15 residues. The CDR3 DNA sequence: TGCGCCAGCAGTCTAAGAGGGAGGGGGTTACACGAGCAGTACTTC. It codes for CASSLRGRGLHEQYF.

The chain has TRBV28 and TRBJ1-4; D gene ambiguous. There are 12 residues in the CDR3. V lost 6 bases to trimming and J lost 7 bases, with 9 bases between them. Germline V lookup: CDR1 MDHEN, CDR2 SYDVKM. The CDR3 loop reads CASSRPGEKLFF. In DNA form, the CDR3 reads TGTGCCAGCAGCCGACCAGGTGAAAAACTGTTTTTT.

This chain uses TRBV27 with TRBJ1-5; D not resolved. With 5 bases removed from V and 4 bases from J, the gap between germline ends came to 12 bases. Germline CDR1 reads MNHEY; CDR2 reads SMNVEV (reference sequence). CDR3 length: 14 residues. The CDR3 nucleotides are TGTGCCAGCAGTACCCGACCGGGAAATCAGCCCCAGCATTTT. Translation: CASSTRPGNQPQHF.

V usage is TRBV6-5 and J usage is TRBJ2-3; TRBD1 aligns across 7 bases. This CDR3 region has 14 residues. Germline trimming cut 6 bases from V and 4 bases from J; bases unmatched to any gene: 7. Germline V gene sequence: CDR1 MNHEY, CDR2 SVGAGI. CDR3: CASSQKQGSDTQYF. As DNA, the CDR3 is TGTGCCAGCAGCCAGAAACAGGGGTCAGATACGCAGTATTTT.

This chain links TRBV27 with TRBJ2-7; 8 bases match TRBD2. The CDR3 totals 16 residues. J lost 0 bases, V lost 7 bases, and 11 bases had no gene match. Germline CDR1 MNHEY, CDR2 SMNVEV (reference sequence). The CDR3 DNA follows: TGTGCCAGCACTGACTCTCCCGGGGGGGACTCCTACGAGCAGTACTTC. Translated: CASTDSPGGDSYEQYF.

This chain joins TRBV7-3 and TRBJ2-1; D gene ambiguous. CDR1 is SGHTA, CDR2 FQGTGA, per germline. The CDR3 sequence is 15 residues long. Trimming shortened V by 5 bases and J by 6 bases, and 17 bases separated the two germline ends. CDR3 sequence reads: CASSPNLGGINEQFF. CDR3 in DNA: TGTGCCAGCAGCCCAAACCTCGGCGGCATCAATGAGCAGTTCTTC.

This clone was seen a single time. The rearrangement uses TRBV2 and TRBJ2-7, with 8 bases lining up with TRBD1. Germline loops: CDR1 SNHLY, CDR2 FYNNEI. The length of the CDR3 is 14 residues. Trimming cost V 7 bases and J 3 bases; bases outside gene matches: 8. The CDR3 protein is CASKPDRVSYEQYF. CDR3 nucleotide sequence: TGTGCCAGCAAGCCGGACAGGGTAAGCTACGAGCAGTACTTC.

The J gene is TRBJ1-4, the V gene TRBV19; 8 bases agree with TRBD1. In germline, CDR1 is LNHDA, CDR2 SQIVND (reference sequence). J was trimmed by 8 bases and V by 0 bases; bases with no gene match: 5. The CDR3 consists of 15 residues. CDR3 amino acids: CASSIDLGQGEKLFF. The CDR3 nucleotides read TGTGCCAGTAGTATAGATCTCGGACAGGGCGAAAAACTGTTTTTT.

The CDR3 coding sequence is TGTGCCAGCAGTTCCGGGACAGGGGTGGCCAATGAGCAGTTCTTC. Amino acids: CASSSGTGVANEQFF. V gene TRBV5-4 combines with J gene TRBJ2-1; TRBD1 matches 10 bases. The germline V gene encodes CDR1 SGHNT and CDR2 YYREEE (reference sequence). V was pared by 5 bases and J by 6 bases, with 8 bases of the junction left unmatched. CDR3 length equals 15 residues.